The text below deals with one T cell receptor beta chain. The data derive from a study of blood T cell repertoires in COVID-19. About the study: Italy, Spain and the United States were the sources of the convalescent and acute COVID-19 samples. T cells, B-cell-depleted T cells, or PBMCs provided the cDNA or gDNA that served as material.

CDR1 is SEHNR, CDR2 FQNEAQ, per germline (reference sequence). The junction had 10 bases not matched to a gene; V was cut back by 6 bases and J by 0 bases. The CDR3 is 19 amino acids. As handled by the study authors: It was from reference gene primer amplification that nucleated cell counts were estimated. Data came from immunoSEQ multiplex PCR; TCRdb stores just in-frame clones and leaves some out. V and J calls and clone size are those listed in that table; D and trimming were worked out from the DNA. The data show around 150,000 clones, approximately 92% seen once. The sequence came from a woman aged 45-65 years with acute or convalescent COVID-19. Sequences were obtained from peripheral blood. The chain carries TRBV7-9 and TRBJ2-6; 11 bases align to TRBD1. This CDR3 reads CASSDNAGTGGSGANVLTF. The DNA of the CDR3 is TGTGCCAGCAGTGATAATGCCGGGACAGGGGGCTCTGGGGCCAACGTCCTGACTTTC.